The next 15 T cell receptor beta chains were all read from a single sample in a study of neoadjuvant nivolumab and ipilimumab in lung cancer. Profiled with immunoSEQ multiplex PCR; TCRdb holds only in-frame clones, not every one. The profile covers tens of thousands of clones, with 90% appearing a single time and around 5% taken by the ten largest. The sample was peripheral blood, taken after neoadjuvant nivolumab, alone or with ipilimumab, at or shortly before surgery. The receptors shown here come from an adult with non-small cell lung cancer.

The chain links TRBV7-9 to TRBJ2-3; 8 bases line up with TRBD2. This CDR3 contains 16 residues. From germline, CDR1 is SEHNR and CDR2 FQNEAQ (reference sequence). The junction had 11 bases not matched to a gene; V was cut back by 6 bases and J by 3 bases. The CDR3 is CASRPTGGAATDTQYF. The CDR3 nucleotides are TGTGCCAGCAGACCCACGGGGGGGGCCGCGACAGATACGCAGTATTTT.

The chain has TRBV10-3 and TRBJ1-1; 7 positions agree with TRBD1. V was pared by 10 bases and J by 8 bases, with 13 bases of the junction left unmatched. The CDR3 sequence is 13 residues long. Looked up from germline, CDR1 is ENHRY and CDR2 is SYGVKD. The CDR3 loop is CATAKVQGTEAFF. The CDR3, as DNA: TGTGCCACCGCGAAAGTACAGGGGACCGAAGCTTTCTTT.

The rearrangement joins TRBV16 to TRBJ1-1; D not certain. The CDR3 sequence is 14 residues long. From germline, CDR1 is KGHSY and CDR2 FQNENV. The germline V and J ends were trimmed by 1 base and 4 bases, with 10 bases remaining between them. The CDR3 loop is CASSQFAGSTEAFF. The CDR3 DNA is TGTGCCAGCAGCCAATTTGCCGGGAGCACTGAAGCTTTCTTT.

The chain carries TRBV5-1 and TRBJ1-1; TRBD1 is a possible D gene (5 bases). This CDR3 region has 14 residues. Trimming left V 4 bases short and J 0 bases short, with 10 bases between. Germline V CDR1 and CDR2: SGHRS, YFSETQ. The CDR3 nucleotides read TGCGCCAGCAGCCCAGGGACCATGAACACTGAAGCTTTCTTT. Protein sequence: CASSPGTMNTEAFF. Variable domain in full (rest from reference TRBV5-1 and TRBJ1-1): KAGVTQTPRYLIKTRGQQVTLSCSPISGHRSVSWYQQTPGQGLQFLFEYFSETQRNKGNFPGRFSGRQFSNSRSEMNVSTLELGDSALYLCASSPGTMNTEAFFGQGTRLTVV.

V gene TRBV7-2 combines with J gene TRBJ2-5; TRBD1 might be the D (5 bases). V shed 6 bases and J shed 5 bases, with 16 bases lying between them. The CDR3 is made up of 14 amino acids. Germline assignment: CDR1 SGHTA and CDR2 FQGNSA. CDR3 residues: CASSRGGGFETQYF. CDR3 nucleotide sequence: TGTGCCAGCAGTAGGGGCGGCGGTTTTGAGACCCAGTACTTC.

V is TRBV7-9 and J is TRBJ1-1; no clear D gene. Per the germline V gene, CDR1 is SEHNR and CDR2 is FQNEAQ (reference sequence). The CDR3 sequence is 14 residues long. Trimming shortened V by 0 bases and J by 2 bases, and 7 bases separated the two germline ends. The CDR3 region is CASSLALGNTEAFF. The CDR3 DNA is TGTGCCAGCAGCTTAGCGCTGGGTAACACTGAAGCTTTCTTT.

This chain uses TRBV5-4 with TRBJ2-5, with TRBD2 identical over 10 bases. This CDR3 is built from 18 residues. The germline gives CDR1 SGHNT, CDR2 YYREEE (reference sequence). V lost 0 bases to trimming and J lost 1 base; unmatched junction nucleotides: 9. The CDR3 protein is CASSLGLTSGATQETQYF. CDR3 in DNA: TGTGCCAGCAGCTTGGGCCTCACTAGCGGGGCTACCCAAGAGACCCAGTACTTC.

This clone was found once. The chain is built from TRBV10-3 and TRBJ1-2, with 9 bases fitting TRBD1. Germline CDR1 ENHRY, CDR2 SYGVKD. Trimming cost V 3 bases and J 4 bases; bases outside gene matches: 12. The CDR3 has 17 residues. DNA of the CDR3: TGTGCCATCAGTGACCTCGAAGGGACAGGGAGGGGCTATGGCTACACCTTC. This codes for CAISDLEGTGRGYGYTF.

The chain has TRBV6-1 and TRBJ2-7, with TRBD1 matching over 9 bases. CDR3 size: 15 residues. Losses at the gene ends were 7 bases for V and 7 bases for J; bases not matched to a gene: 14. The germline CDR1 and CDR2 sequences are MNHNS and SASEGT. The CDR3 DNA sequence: TGTGCCAGCACCCAGGGGAGGGACAGGGTGAGAGAGCAGTACTTC. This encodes CASTQGRDRVREQYF.

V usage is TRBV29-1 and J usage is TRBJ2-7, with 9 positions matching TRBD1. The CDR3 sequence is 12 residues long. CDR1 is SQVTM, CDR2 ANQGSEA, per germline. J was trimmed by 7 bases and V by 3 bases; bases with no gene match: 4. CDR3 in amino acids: CSVEGQGQEQYF. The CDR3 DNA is TGCAGCGTTGAGGGACAGGGTCAAGAGCAGTACTTC.

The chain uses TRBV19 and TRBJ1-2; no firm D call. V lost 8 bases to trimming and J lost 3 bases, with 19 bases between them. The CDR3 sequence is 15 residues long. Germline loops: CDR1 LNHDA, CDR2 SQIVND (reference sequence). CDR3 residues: CASEETPRNDYGYTF. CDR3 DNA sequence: TGTGCCAGTGAAGAGACCCCTCGCAATGACTATGGCTACACCTTC.

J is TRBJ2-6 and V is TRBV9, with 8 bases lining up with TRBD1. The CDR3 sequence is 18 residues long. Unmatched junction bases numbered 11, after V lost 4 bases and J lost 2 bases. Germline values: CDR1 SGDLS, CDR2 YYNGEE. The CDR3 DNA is TGTGCCAGCAGCCACTCGACAGGGGTAGTTCCTGGGGCCAACGTCCTGACTTTC. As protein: CASSHSTGVVPGANVLTF.

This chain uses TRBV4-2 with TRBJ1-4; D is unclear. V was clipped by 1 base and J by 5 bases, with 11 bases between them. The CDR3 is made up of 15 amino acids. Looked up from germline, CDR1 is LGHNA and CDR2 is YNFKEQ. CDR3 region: CASSQGAESNEKLFF. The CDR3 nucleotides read TGTGCCAGCAGCCAAGGGGCAGAGTCCAATGAAAAACTGTTTTTT.

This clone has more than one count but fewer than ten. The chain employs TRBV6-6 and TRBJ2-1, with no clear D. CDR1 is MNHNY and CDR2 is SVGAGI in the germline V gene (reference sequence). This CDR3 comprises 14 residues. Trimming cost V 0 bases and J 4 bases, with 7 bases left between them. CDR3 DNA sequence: TGTGCCAGCAGTTACTCGGAGATTTACAATGAGCAGTTCTTC. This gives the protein CASSYSEIYNEQFF.

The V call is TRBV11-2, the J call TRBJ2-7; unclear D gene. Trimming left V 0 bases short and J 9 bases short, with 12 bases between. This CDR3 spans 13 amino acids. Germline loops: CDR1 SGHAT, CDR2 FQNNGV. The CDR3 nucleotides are TGTGCCAGCAGCTTAGATGTTGTCCCGCGGCAGTACTTC. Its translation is CASSLDVVPRQYF.